Sequencing of this T cell receptor (beta chain) was carried out in a study of identical twins (dated by TCRdb to 2015 to 2016). About the study as a whole: TCR alpha and beta repertoires from monozygotic twins, unrelated adults of various ages and cord blood were deep-sequenced to test whether fetal clonotypes persist. Replicate twin experiments were performed at different times using different library preparation protocols to rule out contamination.

A note on this clonotype: This clone's antigen is unknown. Per-base qualities were not stored, and no clone one base away is much larger.

All donors were healthy Caucasians. Three pairs of female monozygotic twins, all aged about 18 to 30 years, were included in the twin cohort. The RNA used for TCR libraries was isolated from peripheral blood mononuclear cells. Trimming accounts for 8 bases at V and 5 bases at J, while the number of junction bases matched to no gene is 12. From the cysteine up to the phenylalanine, the CDR3 has a length of 16 residues. Just the 48-base CDR3 DNA is kept, in frame starting at base 1. Broad study findings and their caveats: In monozygotic twins, out-of-frame TCR alpha sharing was systematically underestimated by recombination models, although the models agreed with sharing between unrelated individuals. A weaker excess of twin sharing was found in beta out-of-frame sequences because the signal-to-noise ratio was lowered by fewer shared sequences. Zero-insertion analyses could be partly confounded by invariant T cells such as MAIT and iNKT, although diverse VJ usage argued against such confounding for most clonotypes. Because the same donors could not be followed over many years, the conclusions depended on cross-sectional statistical analysis. Fewer insertions were carried by abundant cord blood beta clonotypes, a similar but weaker trend appeared in young adult naive repertoires, and no such trend appeared in memory repertoires. Compared with coincidental sharing between unrelated individuals, an excess of low generation-probability sequences was observed among out-of-frame TCR alpha sequences shared between twins.

Library preparation used 5' RACE. The reads were generated on an Illumina HiSeq 2000. Template switching introduced a universal primer binding site; the final cDNA contained a unique molecular identifier, enabling accurate counting of TCR cDNA molecules. First-strand cDNA for TCR alpha and beta chains was synthesized from specific primers in the conserved constant-segment region. Each cDNA library was double barcoded, with a SMART-Mk sample barcode plus Illumina barcodes, to control for contamination. TruSeq adapter sequences, together with Illumina sample barcodes, were added in two successive PCR steps. The Illumina HiSeq platform was used with custom primers to sequence TCR alpha and beta cDNA libraries. The original methods were these. MiGEC processed the raw reads to extract unique molecular identifiers, while MiXCR was used to determine the CDR3 positions. Recombination models were inferred per individual with the repgenHMM and IGoR tools using an EM algorithm. Shared clonotypes were analyzed with the tcR package in R, and sharing was normalized by the product of cloneset sizes. To study raw recombination without the effects of thymic and clonal selection, out-of-frame nonproductive sequences were analyzed. TCRdb cleaned the public reads at Q25 with fastp, built clones with MiXCR and kept in-frame beta chains. Every CDR3 protein is listed once, alongside the most common genes and DNA of its rows. TCRdb's processing, not the study's, gives the V and J calls here. Present in this sample are some 690,000 distinct CDR3 sequences, over 20% of which were seen just once. The ten largest clonotypes hold approximately 4.3% of the sample.

These data were also filed under a second study, of T cells expressing NK-cell markers. The second source states: TCR beta-chain repertoires were profiled in sorted CD3+CD56+NKG2C+, CD3+CD56+NKG2C- and CD3+CD56-NKG2C+ T-cell subsets from several donors. Among the eight sequenced donors, only one was HCMV-seronegative, while the other seven were HCMV-seropositive. To restrict sorting to alphabetaTCR-expressing T cells, an anti-gammadeltaTCR antibody was added in several experiments. In several donors, the dominant CD3+CD56+NKG2C+ clonotypes ranked among the top 10 CD8+ clonotypes, making up about 1.0-8% of CD8+ T cells. Those dominant clonotypes were again the most abundant among CD3+CD56-NKG2C+ cells in a handful of donors, at roughly 25-60.1%. Whether the expanded NKG2C-expressing T cell clones were specific for HCMV antigens was left unclear. The eight sequenced donors were randomly selected healthy volunteers, three men and five women. To determine HCMV serostatus, a commercial ELISA kit was used to detect HCMV-specific IgG in serum. For about six donors, bulk peripheral blood T-cell repertoires were additionally sequenced from unsorted PBMC. Reads were demultiplexed and grouped by UMI with MIGEC, and clonotypes were assembled and quantified with MiTCR. To exclude erroneous sequences, any TCR cDNA sequence not supported by at least two reads was discarded. The tcR package was used for downstream repertoire analysis, and clonotypes were matched between fractions using CDR3 nucleotide sequence together with V segment. VDJmatch was used to annotate antigen specificity against VDJdb, with one amino acid substitution allowed in CDR3.

In this chain, TRBV12-3 or TRBV12-4 is recombined with TRBJ2-2, and TRBD2 aligns with 9 junction nucleotides. Sequences were obtained from PBMCs. This TCR was recovered from a woman aged 18-29 years in good health. The DNA sequence is as follows: TGTGCCAGCTATCATTACGGGACTAGCTTAACCGGGGAGCTGTTTTTT. This encodes CASYHYGTSLTGELFF.